Listed below are T cell receptor beta chains from one sample, sequenced in a study of PD-1 blockade in classical Hodgkin lymphoma. Using immunoSEQ multiplex PCR, the repertoire was profiled, and TCRdb retains in-frame clones only, with some absent. The table has 4,000 or so clones, about nine tenths seen once; the top ten hold around 0.88%. Sequenced here: CD4+ T cells from blood, sampled at baseline. The receptors were sampled from a human donor with classical Hodgkin lymphoma. CDR3s include the opening cysteine and the closing phenylalanine or tryptophan. The D gene is left open where the match is weak. A clone size is listed for some rows: how often the clone was seen (once, few, many), or a class if it is expanded.

D | size | J | V | CDR3 | DNA
TRBD1 | NA | TRBJ1-5 | TRBV28 | CASSLVRGLSWPQHF | TGTGCCAGCAGTTTAGTAAGGGGGCTCTCCTGGCCCCAGCATTTT
TRBD1 | NA | TRBJ1-2 | TRBV6-5 | CASSYRDSNYGYTF | TGTGCCAGCAGTTACCGGGACAGTAACTATGGCTACACCTTC
NA | NA | TRBJ2-3 | TRBV5-1 | CASSSQGTISTDTQYF | TGCGCCAGCAGCTCTCAGGGCACTATTAGCACAGATACGCAGTATTTT
NA | NA | TRBJ2-5 | TRBV5-1 | CASSLEGGETQYF | TGCGCCAGCAGCTTGGAAGGGGGGGAGACCCAGTACTTC
TRBD2 | NA | TRBJ2-1 | TRBV27 | CASSSHIRIAGSVDEQFF | TGTGCCAGCAGTTCCCATATCCGAATAGCGGGGAGCGTCGATGAGCAGTTCTTC
NA | once | TRBJ1-4 | TRBV5-1 | CASSLTRGRGELFF | TGCGCCAGCAGCTTGACGCGGGGGCGCGGGGAACTGTTTTTT
TRBD2 | NA | TRBJ2-7 | TRBV7-8 | CASSLGLAGRGEQYF | TGTGCCAGCAGCTTAGGACTAGCGGGCCGTGGCGAGCAGTACTTC
NA | once | TRBJ2-1 | TRBV2 | CASRLYNEQFF | TGTGCCAGCAGACTTTACAATGAGCAGTTCTTC
TRBD1 | NA | TRBJ2-2 | TRBV5-1 | CASSWTGQSGGELFF | TGCGCCAGCAGCTGGACAGGGCAGTCGGGCGGGGAGCTGTTTTTT
NA | NA | TRBJ2-5 | TRBV28 | CASRRRETQYF | TGTGCCAGCAGAAGGCGGGAGACCCAGTACTTC
TRBD1 | NA | TRBJ2-7 | TRBV6-5 | CASRPPGQNYEQYF | TGTGCCAGCAGACCCCCGGGACAGAACTACGAGCAGTACTTC